This TCR beta chain was captured in a study of OX40 agonist ivuxolimab in advanced cancers. The method was immunoSEQ multiplex PCR; TCRdb's version includes in-frame clones alone and lacks a portion of them. The sample shows 40,000 to 45,000 clones, roughly 84% of them seen only once. The length of the CDR3 is 15 residues. Deletions cut 5 bases from V and 6 bases from J, with 17 bases between. Germline CDR1 is MNHNS and CDR2 is SASEGT. This clone was counted only a few times. The rearrangement joins TRBV6-1 to TRBJ1-5, with D tentatively TRBD1 (5 bases). The material was CD4+ or CD8+ T cells sorted from blood, obtained in a trial of the OX40 agonist ivuxolimab. This sequence originates from an adult with an advanced solid tumor such as melanoma, head and neck, liver or kidney cancer. Here the CDR3 DNA reads TGTGCCAGCAGTCAAAGGGGTCGGGGTCCTCAGCCCCAGCATTTT. Amino acid sequence: CASSQRGRGPQPQHF.